This is a list of T cell receptor beta chains from one sample in a study of T cells in Graves' hyperthyroidism and ophthalmopathy. TCRdb reprocessed the multiplex PCR reads with MiXCR, giving one entry per CDR3 protein. Of under 350,000 distinct CDR3 sequences in the sample, about 15% were seen once. The sequencing input was blood. All receptors derive from a woman aged 55 to 70 with Graves' ophthalmopathy. The CDR3 runs from the conserved cysteine through the conserved F or W. The D gene is left open where the match is weak. Size is stated for part of the rows, as once, few or many counts, or as a class when the clone is expanded.

many,TRBV5-5,TRBJ1-1,TRBD1,CASSLQGVNTEAFF,TGTGCCAGCAGCTTGCAGGGGGTCAACACTGAAGCTTTCTTT
many,TRBV5-1,TRBJ2-7,-,CASSLDGGTSYEQYF,TGCGCCAGCAGCTTGGACGGGGGCACCTCCTACGAGCAGTACTTC
many,TRBV28,TRBJ2-1,-,CASSLIPESSYNEQFF,TGTGCCAGCAGTTTAATCCCCGAAAGCTCCTACAATGAGCAGTTCTTC
few,TRBV5-4,TRBJ1-1,-,CASSRVVGPRNTEAFF,TGTGCCAGCAGCCGGGTCGTAGGACCAAGGAACACTGAAGCTTTCTTT
few,TRBV7-3,TRBJ1-2,-,CASSSSARGPEGGYTF,TGTGCCAGCAGCTCGTCCGCCCGGGGTCCTGAGGGTGGCTACACCTTC
few,TRBV15,TRBJ1-2,-,CATSRDGDGYTF,TGTGCCACCAGTAGGGACGGGGATGGCTACACCTTC
-,TRBV7-2,TRBJ1-5,TRBD1,CASSFRTGNSNQPQHF,TGTGCCAGCAGCTTCCGGACAGGGAATAGCAATCAGCCCCAGCATTTT
-,TRBV12-3/TRBV12-4,TRBJ2-4,TRBD2,CASRSGGPGNIQYF,TGTGCCAGCAGGAGCGGGGGGCCTGGAAACATTCAGTACTTC
many,TRBV20-1,TRBJ1-2,-,CSASGENYGYTF,TGCAGTGCTAGTGGGGAGAACTATGGCTACACCTTC
many,TRBV5-1,TRBJ1-1,TRBD1,CASSLVGDSSNTEAFF,TGCGCCAGCAGCTTGGTAGGGGACAGCTCGAACACTGAAGCTTTCTTT
many,TRBV7-2,TRBJ2-5,-,CASSSEWGTQYF,TGTGCCAGCAGCTCAGAATGGGGGACCCAGTACTTC
many,TRBV7-2,TRBJ2-7,-,CASSLARDYEQYF,TGTGCCAGCAGCTTAGCCAGGGACTACGAGCAGTACTTC
many,TRBV7-2,TRBJ1-2,-,CASSLARARGPKGGYTF,TGTGCCAGCAGCTTAGCGCGGGCCAGGGGACCCAAGGGTGGCTACACCTTC
many,TRBV12-3/TRBV12-4,TRBJ1-2,-,CASSRGYGYTF,TGTGCCAGCTCCCGTGGGTATGGCTACACCTTC
few,TRBV20-1,TRBJ2-4,TRBD1,CSAPGQAMKNIQYF,TGCAGCGCACCGGGACAGGCGATGAAAAACATTCAGTACTTC
many,TRBV7-2,TRBJ2-7,TRBD2,CASSPRLAGAREQYF,TGTGCCAGCAGCCCACGACTAGCTGGGGCGCGGGAGCAGTACTTC
many,TRBV2,TRBJ2-2,TRBD2,CASGGRVNGELFF,TGTGCCAGCGGCGGGAGGGTGAACGGGGAGCTGTTTTTT
-,TRBV19,TRBJ1-5,-,CASTPGMGQPQHF,TGTGCCAGCACTCCCGGGATGGGTCAGCCCCAGCATTTT
-,TRBV5-1,TRBJ2-1,-,CASSFGRFLKDEQFF,TGCGCCAGCAGCTTCGGGAGATTCCTCAAGGATGAGCAGTTCTTC
-,TRBV12-3/TRBV12-4,TRBJ2-4,-,CASSLGGTKNIQYF,TGTGCCAGCAGTTTAGGGGGGACCAAAAACATTCAGTACTTC
-,TRBV29-1,TRBJ2-7,TRBD2,CSVDWTSGGHEQYF,TGCAGCGTAGACTGGACTAGCGGGGGCCACGAGCAGTACTTC
many,TRBV2,TRBJ2-1,-,CASSEISSNEQFF,TGTGCCAGCAGTGAAATCTCCTCCAATGAGCAGTTCTTC
many,TRBV20-1,TRBJ2-5,-,CSAREPLQETQYF,TGCAGTGCTAGAGAACCCTTACAAGAGACCCAGTACTTC
-,TRBV5-4,TRBJ1-2,-,CASSLGSLPGTGYTF,TGTGCCAGCAGCTTGGGATCGCTCCCGGGCACTGGCTACACCTTC
few,TRBV4-3,TRBJ2-5,TRBD2,CASSQEWLAGEFETQYF,TGCGCCAGCAGCCAAGAATGGCTAGCGGGAGAATTTGAGACCCAGTACTTC
-,TRBV7-9,TRBJ1-2,-,CASTGRGTYGYTF,TGTGCCAGCACGGGCCGGGGGACCTATGGCTACACCTTC
many,TRBV5-1,TRBJ2-3,-,CASSLISAVGGTQYF,TGCGCCAGCAGCTTGATTTCAGCGGTGGGTGGTACGCAGTATTTT
-,TRBV5-4,TRBJ2-5,-,CASSLSVRTISETQYF,TGTGCCAGCAGCTTGAGCGTCAGGACTATTTCGGAGACCCAGTACTTC
-,TRBV28,TRBJ1-5,-,CASRTGYYQPQHF,TGTGCCAGCAGAACGGGATACTATCAGCCCCAGCATTTT
many,TRBV29-1,TRBJ1-2,-,CSVEGPGQHGYTF,TGCAGCGTTGAAGGTCCAGGGCAGCACGGCTACACCTTC
many,TRBV27,TRBJ1-1,-,CASSFGSEAFF,TGTGCCAGCAGTTTCGGATCTGAAGCTTTCTTT
many,TRBV12-3/TRBV12-4,TRBJ1-5,-,CASSPRRAGGNQPQHF,TGTGCCAGCAGTCCACGACGTGCAGGCGGCAATCAGCCCCAGCATTTT
many,TRBV20-1,TRBJ1-1,TRBD1,CSAGRPQLDGRGHVGTEAFF,TGCAGTGCTGGAAGGCCCCAGCTTGATGGCAGGGGGCATGTGGGGACTGAAGCTTTCTTT
-,TRBV30,TRBJ2-1,-,CAWRLYSNEQFF,TGTGCCTGGAGGCTTTACAGTAATGAGCAGTTCTTC
many,TRBV6-1,TRBJ2-7,-,CASSELQGPYEQYF,TGTGCCAGCAGTGAGCTTCAGGGCCCCTACGAGCAGTACTTC
many,TRBV20-1,TRBJ2-2,-,CSATLNTGELFF,TGCAGTGCTACCCTGAACACCGGGGAGCTGTTTTTT
many,TRBV18,TRBJ1-1,-,CASSPEGRITEAFF,TGTGCCAGCTCACCGGAGGGGCGGATCACTGAAGCTTTCTTT
few,TRBV12-3/TRBV12-4,TRBJ2-4,TRBD1,CARSEGDRGRLAKNIQYF,TGTGCCAGGTCGGAGGGTGACAGGGGGCGACTAGCCAAAAACATTCAGTACTTC
many,TRBV7-8,TRBJ1-4,-,CASSSSTGMGYSEKLFF,TGTGCCAGCAGCTCAAGTACAGGGATGGGGTATAGTGAAAAACTGTTTTTT
-,TRBV7-2,TRBJ2-5,-,CASSLTEGETQYF,TGTGCCAGCAGCTTGACAGAAGGAGAGACCCAGTACTTC
many,TRBV7-8,TRBJ2-7,-,CASSLDTGWDEQYF,TGTGCCAGCAGCCTGGACACTGGCTGGGACGAGCAGTACTTC
-,TRBV6-5,TRBJ2-7,TRBD2,CATVSGGSYNEQYF,TGTGCCACCGTTAGCGGGGGCTCCTACAATGAGCAGTACTTC
-,TRBV7-2,TRBJ2-7,TRBD2,CASSFRGETYEQYF,TGTGCCAGCAGCTTTCGGGGGGAAACCTACGAGCAGTACTTC
few,TRBV30,TRBJ1-4,TRBD1,CAWTFPGQGGEKLFF,TGTGCCTGGACATTCCCTGGACAGGGTGGAGAAAAACTGTTTTTT
-,TRBV9,TRBJ2-7,-,CASSPPGRYEQYF,TGTGCCAGCAGCCCCCCCGGTCGGTACGAGCAGTACTTC
-,TRBV4-1,TRBJ2-7,-,CASSQVGYGQYF,TGCGCCAGCAGCCAAGTAGGCTACGGGCAGTACTTC
many,TRBV18,TRBJ1-4,-,CASSPKNEKLFF,TGTGCCAGCTCACCCAAAAATGAAAAACTGTTTTTT
many,TRBV18,TRBJ1-6,-,CASSPEGPRNSPLHF,TGTGCCAGCTCACCAGAGGGACCGAGAAATTCACCCCTCCACTTT
few,TRBV29-1,TRBJ2-7,-,CSVGADSYEQYF,TGCAGCGTTGGAGCGGACTCCTACGAGCAGTACTTC
many,TRBV11-2,TRBJ2-1,-,CASSLDGNPYNEQFF,TGTGCCAGCAGCTTAGACGGAAATCCCTACAATGAGCAGTTCTTC
many,TRBV6-2/TRBV6-3,TRBJ1-1,-,CASINAGHLGGNTEAFF,TGTGCCAGCATTAATGCGGGACACCTGGGCGGAAACACTGAAGCTTTCTTT
many,TRBV7-2,TRBJ2-7,-,CASGVGGPSYNRAYEQYF,TGTGCCAGCGGGGTGGGGGGACCTTCATACAATCGCGCCTACGAGCAGTACTTC
-,TRBV5-6,TRBJ1-3,-,CASSYRGGSGNTIYF,TGTGCCAGCAGCTACCGGGGGGGATCTGGAAACACCATATATTTT
many,TRBV28,TRBJ1-1,-,CASSLENRWGVGTEAFF,TGTGCCAGCAGTCTAGAAAACAGGTGGGGCGTCGGGACTGAAGCTTTCTTT
many,TRBV18,TRBJ2-3,TRBD1,CASSRGQGRTDTQYF,TGTGCCAGCTCACGCGGACAGGGGCGGACAGATACGCAGTATTTT
few,TRBV25-1,TRBJ1-2,TRBD1,CASSWTGYGYTF,TGTGCCAGCAGTTGGACAGGGTATGGCTACACCTTC
many,TRBV2,TRBJ1-2,-,CASSLNKSIYTF,TGTGCCAGCAGTCTAAATAAGTCCATCTACACCTTC